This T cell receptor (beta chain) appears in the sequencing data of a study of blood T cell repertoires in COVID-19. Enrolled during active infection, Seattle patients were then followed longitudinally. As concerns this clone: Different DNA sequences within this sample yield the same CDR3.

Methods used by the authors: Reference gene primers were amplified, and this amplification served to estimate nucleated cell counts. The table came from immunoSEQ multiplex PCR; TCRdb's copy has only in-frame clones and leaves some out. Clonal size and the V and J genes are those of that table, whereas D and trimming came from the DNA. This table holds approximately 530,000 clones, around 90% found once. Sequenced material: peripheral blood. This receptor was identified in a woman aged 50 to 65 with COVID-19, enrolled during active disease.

The chain's CDR3 is CASSIDRGTEAFF. The CDR3 DNA follows: TGTGCCAGTAGTATCGACAGGGGAACTGAAGCTTTCTTT. This chain links TRBV19 with TRBJ1-1; 8 bases match TRBD1. The CDR3 has 13 amino acids. Germline values: CDR1 LNHDA, CDR2 SQIVND (reference sequence). V lost 3 bases and J lost 5; bases outside the gene matches: 2. The variable domain in full, with the rest retrieved from reference TRBV19 and TRBJ1-1, is DGGITQSPKYLFRKEGQNVTLSCEQNLNHDAMYWYRQDPGQGLRLIYYSQIVNDFQKGDIAEGYSVSREKKESFPLTVTSAQKNPTAFYLCASSIDRGTEAFFGQGTRLTVV.